This TCR beta chain was captured in a study of blood T cells in healthy people across ages. The second PCR ran roughly 7 to 12 cycles with a sample-barcoded 5' primer and J-beta primers. TCRdb analysed the 5' RACE reads with MiXCR anew, one entry per CDR3 protein. The sample consists of 1.5 million to 1.9 million distinct CDR3 sequences, approximately 43% of them appearing once. This clonotype came up once. Sequenced input: blood. The receptor comes from a woman under 30 in good health.

The CDR3 DNA reads as TGTGCCAGCAGCTTCCGTTTCGGGGGGGCCGGCAATGAGCAGTTCTTC. Encoded protein: CASSFRFGGAGNEQFF. The rearrangement uses TRBV7-2 and TRBJ2-1, with 8 bases identical to TRBD2. In germline, CDR1 is SGHTA, CDR2 FQGNSA. CDR3 length: 16 amino acids. J gave up 6 bases and V 3 bases, and 10 bases lay outside the gene matches.